Listed below are T cell receptor beta chains from one sample, sequenced in a study of control samples from healthy donors and cancer patients. Clones were sequenced by immunoSEQ multiplex PCR, and TCRdb holds only the in-frame ones, with some missing. The sample contains around 180,000 clones, about 86% of which appear only once. The sequenced sample consisted of blood. These receptors came from a woman in her thirties in good health. Each CDR3 is given with its conserved first and last residue. The D gene is left open where the match is weak. The size of a clone is reported for some rows only, either as once, few or many, or as a class for expanded clones.

v_call	d_call	clone_size	j_call	cdr3_nt	cdr3_aa
TRBV20-1	-	-	TRBJ1-2	TGCAGTGCCGCAGGGGTCTATGGCTACACCTTC	CSAAGVYGYTF
TRBV4-1	TRBD2	few	TRBJ2-3	TGCGCCAGCAGCCATGGGGGACTAGCGGGGACAGATACGCAGTATTTT	CASSHGGLAGTDTQYF
TRBV5-1	-	-	TRBJ1-2	TGCGCCAGCAGCCCGAACCGCAACACGGACTATGGCTACACCTTC	CASSPNRNTDYGYTF
TRBV2	-	-	TRBJ1-1	TGTGCCAGCACTCCAGGTAGGGCTGAAGCTTTCTTT	CASTPGRAEAFF
TRBV5-6	-	-	TRBJ1-2	TGTGCCAGCAGCTCGACGGGCCCCTATGGCTACACCTTC	CASSSTGPYGYTF
TRBV19	TRBD2	once	TRBJ2-1	TGTGCCAGTAGTCGGTATTCCGGGAGGGCCCGAGCAGGGAATGAGCAGTTCTTC	CASSRYSGRARAGNEQFF
TRBV3-1/TRBV3-2	-	-	TRBJ2-7	TGTGCCAGCAGTCTAAAACCATACCGCAGTCCCCACGAGCAGTACTTC	CASSLKPYRSPHEQYF
TRBV13	-	-	TRBJ1-1	TGTGCCAGCAGCTTAGGCCGAGGCACTGAAGCTTTCTTT	CASSLGRGTEAFF
TRBV19	-	-	TRBJ2-2	TGTGCCAGTAGTATCGGGCTGGGCACCGGGGAGCTGTTTTTT	CASSIGLGTGELFF
TRBV5-6	-	-	TRBJ2-7	TGTGCCAGCAGGTTGGGCGGTGGTCGGCAGACACTATACGAGCAGTACTTC	CASRLGGGRQTLYEQYF
TRBV28	TRBD1	-	TRBJ2-2	TGTGCCAGCAGTTCGACAGGGTTTGGTGGAGAGCTGTTTTTT	CASSSTGFGGELFF
TRBV9	-	-	TRBJ1-1	TGTGCCAGCAGCGTAGGACTCGACCACACTGAAGCTTTCTTT	CASSVGLDHTEAFF
TRBV11-2	TRBD1	once	TRBJ2-3	TGTGCCAGCAGCGGGAGGAAGGGGGGACAGGGGGCTAGCACAGATACGCAGTATTTT	CASSGRKGGQGASTDTQYF
TRBV3-1/TRBV3-2	-	-	TRBJ1-6	TGTGCCAGCAGCGTGGTTGGTAGCAATTCACCCCTCCACTTT	CASSVVGSNSPLHF
TRBV9	TRBD1	-	TRBJ2-1	TGTGCCAGCAGCCCTGTCGGGACAGGGATCAATGAGCAGTTCTTC	CASSPVGTGINEQFF
TRBV6-1	TRBD1	-	TRBJ1-5	TGTGCCAGCAGTGAAATGGGGACAGGGGATAGCAATCAGCCCCAGCATTTT	CASSEMGTGDSNQPQHF
TRBV9	-	-	TRBJ1-2	TGTGCCAGCAGCGCCGCTGCTCCCTACTATGGCTACACCTTC	CASSAAAPYYGYTF
TRBV6-5	-	-	TRBJ1-5	TGTGCCACGGGGGAGTATAATCAGCCCCAGCATTTT	CATGEYNQPQHF
TRBV2	TRBD2	-	TRBJ2-5	TGTGCCAGCACTAGCGGGTTACAAGAGACCCAGTACTTC	CASTSGLQETQYF
TRBV19	-	-	TRBJ1-5	TGTGCCAGTAGTATCCCCGATGAGGGGTTCAATCAGCCCCAGCATTTT	CASSIPDEGFNQPQHF
TRBV27	TRBD2	-	TRBJ2-1	TGTGCCAGCAGTATCCTGGCGGGAGCCAACAATGAGCAGTTCTTC	CASSILAGANNEQFF
TRBV9	-	-	TRBJ2-3	TGTGCCAGCAGCGTAGAGGGCGGGGGCCCATCAGATACGCAGTATTTT	CASSVEGGGPSDTQYF
TRBV27	TRBD2	-	TRBJ2-3	TGTGCCAGCAGTCCTCTCGGGGGGGCACATGATACGCAGTATTTT	CASSPLGGAHDTQYF
TRBV7-2	-	-	TRBJ2-4	TGTGCCAGCAGCCTCCGTTCGGGGCCTGCCAAAAACATTCAGTACTTC	CASSLRSGPAKNIQYF
TRBV7-2	-	-	TRBJ2-3	TGTGCCAGCAACGAGGGGTTCAGCTCCCCGTTTAGCGCAGATACGCAGTATTTT	CASNEGFSSPFSADTQYF
TRBV4-2	-	-	TRBJ1-5	TGTGCCAGCAGCCAACAGGTGAAGGAGCCCCAGCATTTT	CASSQQVKEPQHF
TRBV2	TRBD2	-	TRBJ2-5	TGTGCCAGCGTGGGCCCGCGAGGACTAGCGGAGGGGGGCTTGGAGACCCAGTACTTC	CASVGPRGLAEGGLETQYF
TRBV4-1	-	-	TRBJ2-5	TGCGCCAGCAGCCATAAAGGGGGAGACGGGGAGACCCAGTACTTC	CASSHKGGDGETQYF
TRBV19	TRBD2	-	TRBJ2-2	TGTGCCAGTAGTATAATTGTAAGGCGGGAGAAGGGAGAAACCGGGGAGCTGTTTTTT	CASSIIVRREKGETGELFF
TRBV29-1	-	-	TRBJ2-5	TGCAGCGGGGACACAGGGACAACCCAGTACTTC	CSGDTGTTQYF
TRBV25-1	TRBD1	-	TRBJ2-7	TGTGCCATCCAGAAATGGGGACAGGGGAACGAGCAGTACTTC	CAIQKWGQGNEQYF
TRBV6-1	-	-	TRBJ1-4	TGTGCCAGCAGTGAAGATTGGGGTGCTAATGAAAAACTGTTTTTT	CASSEDWGANEKLFF
TRBV5-1	-	-	TRBJ2-5	TGCGCCAGCAGCGTGGGGGGCGAAGAGACCCAGTACTTC	CASSVGGEETQYF
TRBV29-1	-	-	TRBJ1-2	TGCAGCGTTGGGAGGACAGACTATGGCTACACCTTC	CSVGRTDYGYTF
TRBV1	-	-	TRBJ2-3	TGCACCAGCAGTCACCTGACAGTAACTAGCGTCAAACACTCCGCTAGCACAGATACGCAGTATTTT	CTSSHLTVTSVKHSASTDTQYF
TRBV6-5	-	-	TRBJ2-7	TGTGCCAGCAGTTACCCGAAATACCCCCTGGAGCAGTACTTC	CASSYPKYPLEQYF
TRBV9	-	-	TRBJ1-1	TGTGCCAGCAGCCCTCGACCCGGCTCTGAAGCTTTCTTT	CASSPRPGSEAFF
TRBV11-2	-	-	TRBJ2-2	TGTGCCAGCAGCCAGGGCGGGGCGGGCACCGGGGAGCTGTTTTTT	CASSQGGAGTGELFF
TRBV28	-	-	TRBJ2-2	TGTGCCAGCAGTTTATACCAAGGGGCGGGCACCGGGGAGCTGTTTTTT	CASSLYQGAGTGELFF
TRBV29-1	-	few	TRBJ1-2	TGCAGCGTTGAGGTGGGCTCCTATGGCTACACCTTC	CSVEVGSYGYTF
TRBV5-1	TRBD1	-	TRBJ1-1	TGCGCCAGCAGCCCACAGGGGAGGAACACTGAAGCTTTCTTT	CASSPQGRNTEAFF
TRBV19	-	-	TRBJ1-1	TGTGCCAGTAGTATAGAACACATCTTAGGTGAAGCTTTCTTT	CASSIEHILGEAFF
TRBV7-9	TRBD1	-	TRBJ2-2	TGTGCGGGGACAGGGACGAGCAACACCGGGGAGCTGTTTTTT	CAGTGTSNTGELFF
TRBV10-1	-	-	TRBJ2-3	TGCGCCAGCAGCAGAAGCACAGATACGCAGTATTTT	CASSRSTDTQYF
TRBV12-3/TRBV12-4	-	-	TRBJ1-2	TGTGCCATCGGATCCGGGACAAAGTATGGCTACACCTTC	CAIGSGTKYGYTF
TRBV18	-	-	TRBJ2-4	TGTGCCAGCTCACCCAATCAGGGGTCGGGGGCGAACATTCAGTACTTC	CASSPNQGSGANIQYF
TRBV4-1	TRBD2	-	TRBJ2-1	TGCGCCAGCAGCCTAACGGGGGGTCTAAGGGGAAATGAGCAGTTCTTC	CASSLTGGLRGNEQFF